This TCR beta chain was recovered during a study of blood T cell repertoires in COVID-19. The germline V and J ends were trimmed by 6 bases and 2 bases, with 10 bases remaining between them. The CDR3 has 13 amino acids. Germline CDR1 SNHLY, CDR2 FYNNEI. Authors' methods: Amplifying reference gene primers gave estimates of nucleated cell counts. Profiling relied on immunoSEQ multiplex PCR, and the TCRdb table lists in-frame clones only, not all of them. That table supplies the V and J calls and clone size; D and trimming were determined from the DNA. The repertoire holds under 250,000 clones, about 80% seen once, with about 2.3% in the top ten.

Material: peripheral blood. J is TRBJ1-1 and V is TRBV2; D is ambiguous. This clonotype originated in a woman aged 55-70 years with acute or convalescent COVID-19. As DNA, the CDR3 is TGTGCCAGCAGGGTCGGTGGTAACACTGAAGCTTTCTTT. The encoded protein is CASRVGGNTEAFF.